Listed here are 2 T cell receptor beta chains from one sample, sequenced in a study of blood T cell repertoires in COVID-19. Sequencing used immunoSEQ multiplex PCR; TCRdb keeps in-frame clones, though not all of them. Of about 80,000 clones listed, roughly four fifths are singletons. The specimen sequenced was peripheral blood. The receptors here all came from a human donor in a cohort sampled during active COVID-19.

Points on this clone: Its ends do not fully match the called genes, so a read error is possible. Other DNA sequences in this sample translate to the same CDR3. The J gene is TRBJ2-7, the V gene TRBV5-5; no definite D call. The length of the CDR3 is 15 residues. Germline CDR1 reads SGHKS; CDR2 reads YYEKEE (reference sequence). This CDR3 reads CASSTAVSTTYEQYF. The CDR3 region has the DNA TGTGCCAGCAGTACCGCGGTCAGTACAACCTACGAGCAATACTTC.

This rearrangement joins TRBV29-1 to TRBJ2-7; 8 nucleotides match TRBD1. V trimming: 6 bases; J trimming: 3 bases; junction bases outside the gene matches: 10. Germline V gene sequence: CDR1 SQVTM, CDR2 ANQGSEA. The CDR3 length is 14 residues. The CDR3 DNA sequence: TGCAGCGTCTCTCAGGACAGGGTTAACTACGAGCAGTACTTC. Translated: CSVSQDRVNYEQYF.